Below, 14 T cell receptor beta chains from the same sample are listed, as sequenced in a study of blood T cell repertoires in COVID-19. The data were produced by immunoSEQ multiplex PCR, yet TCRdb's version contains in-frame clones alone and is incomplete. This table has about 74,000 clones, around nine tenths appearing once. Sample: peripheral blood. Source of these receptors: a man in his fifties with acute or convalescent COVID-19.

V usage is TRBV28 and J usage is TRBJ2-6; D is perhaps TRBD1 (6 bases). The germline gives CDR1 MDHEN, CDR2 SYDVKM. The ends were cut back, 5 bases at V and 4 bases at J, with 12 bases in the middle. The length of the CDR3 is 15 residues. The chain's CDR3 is CASSTTGPGANVLTF. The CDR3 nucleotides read TGTGCCAGCAGTACGACAGGCCCCGGGGCCAACGTCCTGACTTTC.

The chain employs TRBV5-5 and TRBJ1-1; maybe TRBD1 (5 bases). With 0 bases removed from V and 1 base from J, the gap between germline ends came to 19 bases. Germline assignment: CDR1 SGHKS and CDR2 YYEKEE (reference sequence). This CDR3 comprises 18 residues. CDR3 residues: CASSLVGSGVRENTEAFF. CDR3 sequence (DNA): TGTGCCAGCAGCTTGGTTGGTTCGGGGGTCAGAGAGAACACTGAAGCTTTCTTT.

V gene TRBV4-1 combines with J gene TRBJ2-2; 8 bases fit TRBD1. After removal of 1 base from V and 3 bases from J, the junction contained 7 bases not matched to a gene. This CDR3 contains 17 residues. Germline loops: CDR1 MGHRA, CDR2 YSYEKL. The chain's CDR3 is CASSQADRVADTGELFF. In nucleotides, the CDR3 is TGCGCCAGCAGCCAAGCGGACAGGGTCGCGGACACCGGGGAGCTGTTTTTT.

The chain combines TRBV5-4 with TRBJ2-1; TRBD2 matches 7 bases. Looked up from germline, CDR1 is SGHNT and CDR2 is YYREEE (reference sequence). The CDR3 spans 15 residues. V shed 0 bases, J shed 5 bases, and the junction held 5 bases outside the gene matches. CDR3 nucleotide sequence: TGTGCCAGCAGCTTGGGTAGCGGGTCCCACAATGAGCAGTTCTTC. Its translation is CASSLGSGSHNEQFF.

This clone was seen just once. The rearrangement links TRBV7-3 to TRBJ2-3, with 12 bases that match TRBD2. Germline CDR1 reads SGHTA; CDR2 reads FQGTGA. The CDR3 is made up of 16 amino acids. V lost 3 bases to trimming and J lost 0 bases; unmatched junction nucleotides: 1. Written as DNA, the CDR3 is TGTGCCAGCAGCTTCGGACTAGCGGGAAGCACAGATACGCAGTATTTT. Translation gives CASSFGLAGSTDTQYF. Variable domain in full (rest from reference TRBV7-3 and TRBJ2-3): GAGVSQTPSNKVTEKGKYVELRCDPISGHTALYWYRQSLGQGPEFLIYFQGTGAADDSGLPNDRFFAVRPEGSVSTLKIQRTERGDSAVYLCASSFGLAGSTDTQYFGPGTRLTVL.

The CDR3 DNA reads TGCGCCAGCAGCCAAGTACCAGGTGGAAGCACAGATACGCAGTATTTT. It yields the protein CASSQVPGGSTDTQYF. This rearrangement joins TRBV4-1 to TRBJ2-3; no definite D call. The CDR3 extends over 16 amino acids. Germline CDR1 is MGHRA and CDR2 is YSYEKL. The V end lost 1 base, the J end lost 0 bases, and 11 bases lay between the germline ends.

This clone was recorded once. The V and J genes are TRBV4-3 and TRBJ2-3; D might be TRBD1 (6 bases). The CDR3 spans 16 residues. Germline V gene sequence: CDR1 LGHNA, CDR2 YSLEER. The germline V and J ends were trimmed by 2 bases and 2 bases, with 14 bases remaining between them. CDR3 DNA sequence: TGCGCCAGCAGCCAACAAAAGGGGGTTAACACAGATACGCAGTATTTT. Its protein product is CASSQQKGVNTDTQYF.

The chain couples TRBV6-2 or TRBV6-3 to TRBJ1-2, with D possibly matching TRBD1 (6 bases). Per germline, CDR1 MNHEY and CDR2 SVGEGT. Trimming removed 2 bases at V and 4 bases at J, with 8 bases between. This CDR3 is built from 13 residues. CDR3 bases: TGTGCCAGCAGTTACGACAGGATCTATGGCTACACCTTC. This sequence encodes CASSYDRIYGYTF.

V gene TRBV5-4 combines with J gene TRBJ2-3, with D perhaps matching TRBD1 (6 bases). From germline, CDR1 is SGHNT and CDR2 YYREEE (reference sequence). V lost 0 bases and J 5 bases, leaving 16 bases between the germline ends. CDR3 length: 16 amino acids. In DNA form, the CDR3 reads TGTGCCAGCAGCTTGGGCGGATCAGGGGCACAAGATACGCAGTATTTT. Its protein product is CASSLGGSGAQDTQYF.

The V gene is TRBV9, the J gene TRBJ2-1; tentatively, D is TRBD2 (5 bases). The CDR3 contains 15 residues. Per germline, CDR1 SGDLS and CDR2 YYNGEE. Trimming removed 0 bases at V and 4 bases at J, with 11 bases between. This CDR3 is CASSVEVDLYNEQFF. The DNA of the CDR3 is TGTGCCAGCAGCGTAGAGGTGGACTTGTACAATGAGCAGTTCTTC.

CDR3 residues: CASILAASTDTQYF. The CDR3, as DNA: TGTGCCAGCATCCTAGCGGCTAGCACAGATACGCAGTATTTT. The rearrangement uses TRBV5-5 and TRBJ2-3, with 7 bases matching TRBD2. Germline trimming cut 6 bases from V and 0 bases from J; bases unmatched to any gene: 4. This CDR3 spans 14 amino acids. Germline-derived CDR1 and CDR2 are SGHKS and YYEKEE (reference sequence). Drawing the rest from reference TRBV5-5 and TRBJ2-3, the complete variable domain is DAGVTQSPTHLIKTRGQQVTLRCSPISGHKSVSWYQQVLGQGPQFIFQYYEKEERGRGNFPDRFSARQFPNYSSELNVNALLLGDSALYLCASILAASTDTQYFGPGTRLTVL.

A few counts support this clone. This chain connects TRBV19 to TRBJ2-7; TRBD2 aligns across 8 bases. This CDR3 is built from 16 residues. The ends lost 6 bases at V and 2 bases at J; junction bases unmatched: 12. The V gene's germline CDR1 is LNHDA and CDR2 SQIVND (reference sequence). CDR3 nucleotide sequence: TGTGCCAGTAGCCCCTGGGGCGGGAGGCCTCCCTACGAGCAGTACTTC. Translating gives CASSPWGGRPPYEQYF.

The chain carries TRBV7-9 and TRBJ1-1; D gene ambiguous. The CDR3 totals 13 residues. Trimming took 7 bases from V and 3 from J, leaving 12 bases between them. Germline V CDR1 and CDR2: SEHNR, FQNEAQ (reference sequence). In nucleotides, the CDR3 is TGTGCCAGCAAGCCCCAAATGGACACTGAAGCTTTCTTT. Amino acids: CASKPQMDTEAFF.

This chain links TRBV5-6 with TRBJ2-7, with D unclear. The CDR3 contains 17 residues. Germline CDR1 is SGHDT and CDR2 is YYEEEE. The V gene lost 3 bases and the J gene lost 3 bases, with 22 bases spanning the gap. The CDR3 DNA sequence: TGTGCCAGCAGCTCGATTGGCACAGAAGGATACTTCTACGAGCAGTACTTC. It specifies CASSSIGTEGYFYEQYF.